The T cell receptor (beta chain) under discussion was sequenced for a study of cytomegalovirus exposure and HLA in healthy donors. Study background: Among over 350 genotyped donors, about 83% fell in the Caucasian-associated ancestry cluster.

With regard to this clone: The antigen is not known.

The germline CDR1 and CDR2 sequences are MGHDK and SYGVNS. V trimming: 2 bases; J trimming: 11 bases; junction bases outside the gene matches: 14. CDR3 length: 15 amino acids. The PCR was carried out with 60 Vbeta primers and 13 Jbeta primers. TCRdb's copy holds only in-frame clones and misses some; the assay was immunoSEQ multiplex PCR. The sample includes under 200,000 clones, roughly three quarters of them seen just once. Whole-study findings and limits: It was shown in a later analysis that HLA-associated TCR beta chains were more clonally expanded than other, equally common chains. Certain indistinguishable V segments, among them TRBV6-2 and TRBV6-3, were excluded.

This TCR derives from a woman between 45 and 65 years old in good health and CMV-seropositive. The chain combines TRBV25-1 with TRBJ1-2; 7 bases align to TRBD1. The sequencing sample was made of PBMCs. The CDR3 DNA reads as TGTGCCAGCAGTGAACGCGGGAACACGGACAGGCCATACACCTTC. This gives the protein CASSERGNTDRPYTF.